The entry below describes one TCR beta chain. The study recruited people aged roughly 18 to 95 years across 20 to 30 US areas. The authors' processing: Researchers report that nucleated cell counts were estimated from reference gene primer amplification. The data were produced by immunoSEQ multiplex PCR, yet TCRdb's version contains in-frame clones alone and is incomplete. V and J calls and clone size are those listed in that table; D and trimming were worked out from the DNA. This sample carries 350,000 to 550,000 clones, 75% to 90% of them seen once, and the ten largest clones take approximately 1.2%. This entry is derived from a study of blood T cell repertoires in COVID-19. Overall study context: The study drew acute and convalescent COVID-19 samples from the United States, Italy and Spain. Sources were T cells, B-cell-depleted T cells, or PBMCs; the material itself was cDNA or gDNA.

The CDR3 runs 15 residues. From germline, CDR1 is SGHDT and CDR2 YYEEEE. Losses at the gene ends were 5 bases for V and 5 bases for J; bases not matched to a gene: 9. Sequencing was performed on PBMCs or T cells enriched from blood (not recorded which). The chain carries TRBV5-6 and TRBJ2-2, with 7 bases aligning to TRBD2. This TCR derives from a man aged 25-45 years who had recovered from COVID-19. CDR3 nucleotides: TGTGCCAGCAGAGAGGGAGTGGGAGGGACCGGGGAGCTGTTTTTT. Protein: CASREGVGGTGELFF.